Shown below are 22 T cell receptor beta chains from a single sample sequenced in a study of patients and donors after allogeneic stem cell transplantation. In TCRdb, the RT-PCR reads were re-called with MiXCR into one record per CDR3 protein. Of about a million distinct CDR3 sequences in the sample, around 17% were seen once. Sequencing was performed on blood, either unsorted or a sorted T cell fraction (not recorded which). The receptors derive from a human donor who was either an allogeneic HSCT recipient or a stem cell or donor lymphocyte infusion donor (not recorded which). It is not recorded whose cells these are; they may come from a transplant donor.

The V and J genes are TRBV24-1 and TRBJ2-7, with D maybe TRBD1 (6 bases). Trimming removed 3 bases from V and 1 base from J, with 12 bases in between. This CDR3 comprises 15 residues. Germline V lookup: CDR1 KGHDR, CDR2 SFDVKD. CDR3 amino acids: CATSDPAGTSYEQYF. The CDR3 coding sequence is TGTGCCACCAGTGATCCGGCAGGGACATCCTACGAGCAGTACTTC.

The rearrangement uses TRBV10-3 and TRBJ1-2; 7 positions match TRBD1. The germline gives CDR1 ENHRY, CDR2 SYGVKD. The CDR3 has 13 residues. V lost 10 bases, J lost 3 bases, and 8 bases stayed unmatched. This chain's CDR3 is CARSPGTDYGYTF. CDR3 DNA: TGTGCCAGGTCTCCCGGGACAGACTATGGCTACACCTTC.

There are a few counts of this clonotype. This sequence joins TRBV4-3 and TRBJ1-2; D not resolved. Germline V lookup: CDR1 LGHNA, CDR2 YSLEER. The CDR3 is 13 amino acids. V was cut by 4 bases and J by 7 bases, with 13 bases left in between. The CDR3 protein is CASSRSDPFGYTF. CDR3 sequence (DNA): TGCGCCAGCAGCCGATCAGATCCGTTTGGCTACACCTTC.

The table lists this clonotype with a count of one. The J gene is TRBJ1-6, the V gene TRBV6-1; D unclear. V was clipped by 6 bases and J by 4 bases, with 10 bases between them. Germline CDR1 MNHNS, CDR2 SASEGT. The CDR3 consists of 14 residues. The CDR3 DNA sequence: TGTGCCAGCAGGCGGGCAGATTATAATTCACCCCTCCACTTT. It is translated as CASRRADYNSPLHF.

The rearrangement uses TRBV2 and TRBJ2-7, with a tentative D call TRBD2 (5 bases). This CDR3 is 13 amino acids long. The V end was cut by 6 bases, the J end by 7 bases, with 16 bases between. Germline V gene lookup returns CDR1 SNHLY and CDR2 FYNNEI. CDR3 DNA: TGTGCCAGCAGGCAGGACCTCCGGGGAGAGCAGTACTTC. This translates into CASRQDLRGEQYF.

This clonotype was recorded at least ten times. The V call is TRBV29-1, the J call TRBJ2-2, with TRBD1 identical over 7 bases. The CDR3 is made up of 14 amino acids. J was trimmed by 6 bases and V by 6 bases; bases with no gene match: 10. The germline gives CDR1 SQVTM, CDR2 ANQGSEA. In DNA, the CDR3 is TGCAGCGTGGTACAGGGGCCCGATGCCGGGGAGCTGTTTTTT. Amino acids: CSVVQGPDAGELFF.

The gene calls are TRBV13 and TRBJ2-3; 11 bases are a match to TRBD2. Germline CDR1 is PRHDT and CDR2 is FYEKMQ (reference sequence). V trimming: 4 bases; J trimming: 4 bases; junction bases outside the gene matches: 7. The CDR3 is made up of 16 amino acids. CDR3 DNA sequence: TGTGCCAGCAGCTATTTAGCGGGAGGGCCGCCAGATACGCAGTATTTT. This translates into CASSYLAGGPPDTQYF.

V and J are TRBV5-1 and TRBJ2-6, with D tentatively TRBD2 (5 bases). The ends were cut back, 0 bases at V and 0 bases at J, with 13 bases in the middle. CDR1 SGHRS and CDR2 YFSETQ come from the germline V gene. The CDR3 is made up of 18 amino acids. DNA of the CDR3: TGCGCCAGCAGCTTGGCGGGGTCCGGGCCCTCTGGGGCCAACGTCCTGACTTTC. It translates to CASSLAGSGPSGANVLTF.

The V and J genes are TRBV5-1 and TRBJ1-1, with D possibly matching TRBD1 (6 bases). Germline V gene sequence: CDR1 SGHRS, CDR2 YFSETQ. Deletions cut 3 bases from V and 8 bases from J, with 17 bases between. This CDR3 has 14 residues. The CDR3 is CASSSRGGELEAFF. The CDR3 DNA reads TGCGCCAGCAGCTCGAGGGGGGGGGAGTTGGAAGCTTTCTTT.

This clonotype showed up many times. The chain uses TRBV5-1 and TRBJ2-1; TRBD2 matches 7 bases. This CDR3 has 15 amino acids. V was clipped by 2 bases and J by 7 bases; unmatched bases: 9. Germline V lookup: CDR1 SGHRS, CDR2 YFSETQ. The CDR3 sequence is CASSFSSGLSNEQFF. The CDR3 coding sequence is TGCGCCAGCAGCTTTTCTAGCGGACTTTCTAATGAGCAGTTCTTC.

This clonotype was recorded only once. The gene calls are TRBV11-3 and TRBJ2-3, with 8 bases fitting TRBD2. Germline CDR1 is SGHNT and CDR2 is YENEEA. The CDR3 is 16 residues long. V gave up 2 bases and J gave up 2 bases; unmatched junction bases: 6. The CDR3 is CASSLNPGLATDTQYF. DNA of the CDR3: TGTGCCAGCAGCTTAAATCCCGGACTAGCCACAGATACGCAGTATTTT.

This clonotype was counted many times. This chain connects TRBV27 to TRBJ1-2, with 8 positions matching TRBD1. The CDR3 loop spans 14 amino acids. Germline CDR1 and CDR2: MNHEY and SMNVEV (reference sequence). The trim removed 4 bases at V and 4 bases at J, leaving 5 bases unmatched. The CDR3 here is CASSYGQGSYGYTF. The CDR3 nucleotides read TGTGCCAGCAGTTATGGACAGGGCTCCTATGGCTACACCTTC.

This clonotype was seen ten or more times. The chain uses TRBV12-3 or TRBV12-4 and TRBJ1-5; tentatively, D is TRBD1 (5 bases). The CDR3 runs to 12 residues. Trimming shortened V by 6 bases and J by 6 bases, and 9 bases separated the two germline ends. CDR3 coding DNA: TGTGCCAGCAGGCAGGGCGGTCAGCCCCAGCATTTT. As protein: CASRQGGQPQHF.

This clonotype was recorded a few times. The chain recombines TRBV7-9 with TRBJ1-1; D is uncertain. The CDR3 has 12 residues. Germline CDR1 is SEHNR and CDR2 is FQNEAQ (reference sequence). V was shortened by 1 base and J by 8 bases, with 8 bases between the two germline ends. The CDR3 region is CASSLVALEAFF. CDR3 nucleotide sequence: TGTGCCAGCAGCTTAGTAGCGCTCGAAGCTTTCTTT.

The chain couples TRBV20-1 to TRBJ1-2; 10 bases agree with TRBD1. The ends lost 0 bases at V and 4 bases at J; junction bases unmatched: 8. Germline-derived CDR1 and CDR2 are DFQATT and SNEGSKA (reference sequence). This CDR3 has 16 amino acids. DNA of the CDR3: TGCAGTGCTAGAGATGGGGGACAGGGGATCGGCTATGGCTACACCTTC. The encoded protein is CSARDGGQGIGYGYTF.

The V gene is TRBV28, the J gene TRBJ1-1; perhaps TRBD1 as D (6 bases). Germline loops: CDR1 MDHEN, CDR2 SYDVKM. This CDR3 contains 16 residues. Trimming took off 3 bases at V and 1 base at J, with 15 bases between the two ends. CDR3 bases: TGTGCCAGCAGTTTGCCTCCAGGAGGGGGGAACACTGAAGCTTTCTTT. Encoded protein: CASSLPPGGGNTEAFF. Supplemented by reference TRBV28 and TRBJ1-1, the full variable domain reads DVKVTQSSRYLVKRTGEKVFLECVQDMDHENMFWYRQDPGLGLRLIYFSYDVKMKEKGDIPEGYSVSREKKERFSLILESASTNQTSMYLCASSLPPGGGNTEAFFGQGTRLTVV.

This clonotype has a handful of counts. V gene TRBV12-3 or TRBV12-4 combines with J gene TRBJ2-5; D ambiguous. The length of the CDR3 is 13 residues. The ends were cut back, 5 bases at V and 3 bases at J, with 10 bases in the middle. CDR3 nucleotide sequence: TGTGCCAGCAGTCCCGGGTCCAAAGAGACCCAGTACTTC. This gives the protein CASSPGSKETQYF.

The V gene is TRBV10-2, the J gene TRBJ2-4; 7 bases agree with TRBD1. After removal of 3 bases from V and 6 bases from J, the junction contained 14 bases not matched to a gene. CDR1 and CDR2 from the germline V gene are WSHSY and SAAADI. The CDR3 consists of 17 residues. The CDR3, as DNA: TGCGCCAGCAGTGATACCGTGAGGGGGCCCTCCGTAAACATTCAGTACTTC. It encodes CASSDTVRGPSVNIQYF.

The rearrangement joins TRBV4-3 to TRBJ2-7, with 8 bases aligning to TRBD1. J was trimmed by 6 bases and V by 4 bases; bases with no gene match: 14. There are 16 residues in the CDR3. Germline assignment: CDR1 LGHNA and CDR2 YSLEER. The CDR3 is CASSPMVQGALVEQYF. The CDR3 nucleotides are TGCGCCAGCAGCCCCATGGTGCAGGGGGCCCTCGTCGAGCAGTACTTC.

This rearrangement joins TRBV9 to TRBJ2-3, with D possibly matching TRBD2 (5 bases). The CDR3 sequence is 15 residues long. Germline-derived CDR1 and CDR2 are SGDLS and YYNGEE. Deletions cut 5 bases from V and 0 bases from J, with 13 bases between. CDR3 amino acids: CASSQLGSSTDTQYF. The CDR3 DNA is TGTGCCAGCAGTCAACTAGGGAGCAGCACAGATACGCAGTATTTT. The full variable domain, with the rest looked up from reference TRBV9 and TRBJ2-3, is DSGVTQTPKHLITATGQRVTLRCSPRSGDLSVYWYQQSLDQGLQFLIQYYNGEERAKGNILERFSAQQFPDLHSELNLSSLELGDSALYFCASSQLGSSTDTQYFGPGTRLTVL.

This clonotype was seen only once. V is TRBV3-1 and J is TRBJ2-7; maybe TRBD2 (6 bases). V dropped 4 bases and J dropped 1 base, with 20 bases sitting between them. The CDR3 extends over 17 amino acids. In germline, CDR1 is LGHDT, CDR2 YNNKEL (reference sequence). CDR3 bases: TGTGCCAGCAGCCCCCGGACTATCGGGACGTTTTCCTACGAGCAGTACTTC. Encoded protein: CASSPRTIGTFSYEQYF.

The chain recombines TRBV19 with TRBJ2-2; 9 nucleotides line up with TRBD2. The CDR3 length is 17 residues. Germline-derived CDR1 and CDR2 are LNHDA and SQIVND (reference sequence). V lost 3 bases and J lost 2; bases outside the gene matches: 7. CDR3 region: CASSIPRLADNTGELFF. The DNA of the CDR3 is TGTGCCAGTAGTATTCCGCGACTAGCGGACAACACCGGGGAGCTGTTTTTT.